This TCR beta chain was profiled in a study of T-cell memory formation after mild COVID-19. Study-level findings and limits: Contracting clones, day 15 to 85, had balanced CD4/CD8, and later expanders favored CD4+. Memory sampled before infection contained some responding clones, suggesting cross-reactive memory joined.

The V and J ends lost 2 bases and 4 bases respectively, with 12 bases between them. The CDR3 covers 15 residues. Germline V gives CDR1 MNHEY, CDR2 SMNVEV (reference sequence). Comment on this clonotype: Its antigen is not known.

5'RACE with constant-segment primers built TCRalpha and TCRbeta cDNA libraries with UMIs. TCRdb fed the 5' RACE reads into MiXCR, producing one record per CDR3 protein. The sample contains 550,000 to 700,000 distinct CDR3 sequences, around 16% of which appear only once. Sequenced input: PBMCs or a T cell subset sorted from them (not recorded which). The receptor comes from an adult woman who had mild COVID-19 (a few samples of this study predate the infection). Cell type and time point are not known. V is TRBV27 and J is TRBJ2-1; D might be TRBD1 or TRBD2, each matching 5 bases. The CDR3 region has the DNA TGTGCCAGCAGTTTAGGGACGACAGTTTACAATGAGCAGTTCTTC. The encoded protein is CASSLGTTVYNEQFF.